The clone carrying this T cell receptor (beta chain) was seen many times. Its specificity is not known. The data belong to a study of T-cell memory formation after mild COVID-19. TCRdb reanalysed the 5' RACE reads using MiXCR and keeps one entry per CDR3 protein. The sample lists nearly 110,000 distinct CDR3 sequences, 13% to 15% occurring once. The CDR3 covers 15 residues. Germline V lookup: CDR1 SGHAT, CDR2 FQNNGV. Trimming cost V 11 bases and J 4 bases; bases outside gene matches: 12. Whole-study findings and limits: The pre-infection memory compartment contained some responding clones, suggesting cross-reactive memory joined.

This sequence originates from a man younger than 35 who had mild COVID-19 (a few samples of this study predate the infection). Cell type and time point are not known. This chain joins TRBV11-2 and TRBJ2-5, with TRBD2 matching over 11 bases. The sequencing sample was made of PBMCs or a T cell subset sorted from them (not recorded which). CDR3 region: CAGAKTSGVAETQYF. In DNA, the CDR3 is TGTGCCGGAGCAAAGACTAGCGGGGTTGCAGAGACCCAGTACTTC.